A single sample gave rise to the 29 T cell receptor beta chains below, sequenced in a study of blood T cell repertoires in COVID-19. The repertoire was sequenced with immunoSEQ multiplex PCR; TCRdb's copy has only in-frame clones and lacks some. Of under 85,000 clones detected, roughly four fifths appear once; the ten largest clones hold over 40%. Source material: peripheral blood. These receptors originate from a human donor in a cohort sampled during active COVID-19.

This chain uses TRBV5-4 with TRBJ2-1, with 10 bases fitting TRBD2. Per the germline V gene, CDR1 is SGHNT and CDR2 is YYREEE (reference sequence). V shed 4 bases and J 7 bases; nucleotides not matched to a gene: 11. The CDR3 spans 16 residues. CDR3 DNA: TGTGCCAGCAGCGCGAGACAGCGGGGGGGGGAGAATGAGCAGTTCTTC. It yields the protein CASSARQRGGENEQFF.

This chain joins TRBV9 and TRBJ2-2, with D perhaps matching TRBD1 (5 bases). Germline V CDR1 and CDR2: SGDLS, YYNGEE. V was pared by 4 bases and J by 6 bases, with 19 bases between. The CDR3 consists of 16 residues. This CDR3 reads CASSPALIGAAGELFF. DNA for the CDR3: TGTGCCAGCAGCCCCGCCTTGATAGGGGCGGCCGGGGAGCTGTTTTTT. Together with reference TRBV9 and TRBJ2-2, the CDR3 gives the full variable domain: DSGVTQTPKHLITATGQRVTLRCSPRSGDLSVYWYQQSLDQGLQFLIQYYNGEERAKGNILERFSAQQFPDLHSELNLSSLELGDSALYFCASSPALIGAAGELFFGEGSRLTVL.

CDR3 sequence: CASSPGQTQETQYF. CDR3 bases: TGCGCCAGCAGCCCAGGACAGACTCAAGAGACCCAGTACTTC. The chain uses TRBV5-1 and TRBJ2-5, with a tentative D call TRBD1 (6 bases). Deletions cut 4 bases from V and 2 bases from J, with 12 bases between. Germline loops: CDR1 SGHRS, CDR2 YFSETQ. CDR3 length: 14 amino acids. Full variable domain (outside the CDR3, taken from reference TRBV5-1 and TRBJ2-5): KAGVTQTPRYLIKTRGQQVTLSCSPISGHRSVSWYQQTPGQGLQFLFEYFSETQRNKGNFPGRFSGRQFSNSRSEMNVSTLELGDSALYLCASSPGQTQETQYFGPGTRLLVL.

The J gene is TRBJ1-2, the V gene TRBV6-1; D unresolved. This CDR3 region has 15 residues. Germline V gene sequence: CDR1 MNHNS, CDR2 SASEGT. Trimming took 3 bases from V and 8 from J, leaving 19 bases between them. The CDR3 nucleotides are TGTGCCAGCAGTGAGGGGTGGAAGCCCTCGGGGGGCTACACCTTC. Its protein product is CASSEGWKPSGGYTF.

This clone has only a few counts. The chain joins TRBV9 to TRBJ1-1; no clear D gene. This CDR3 has 15 residues. Trimming removed 0 bases from V and 1 base from J, with 10 bases in between. Germline V gene sequence: CDR1 SGDLS, CDR2 YYNGEE. The CDR3 protein is CASSVDPLPNTEAFF. The CDR3 region has the DNA TGTGCCAGCAGCGTAGACCCGCTACCGAACACTGAAGCTTTCTTT. The full variable domain, rest sourced from reference TRBV9 and TRBJ1-1, is DSGVTQTPKHLITATGQRVTLRCSPRSGDLSVYWYQQSLDQGLQFLIQYYNGEERAKGNILERFSAQQFPDLHSELNLSSLELGDSALYFCASSVDPLPNTEAFFGQGTRLTVV.

This chain connects TRBV5-8 to TRBJ1-2; D gene unclear. Germline values: CDR1 SGHTS, CDR2 YDEGEE. The CDR3 consists of 15 residues. Deletions cut 0 bases from V and 4 bases from J, with 13 bases between. The CDR3 DNA follows: TGTGCCAGCAGCTTGGATAGAACAGACACCTATGGCTACACCTTC. Amino acid sequence: CASSLDRTDTYGYTF.

V gene TRBV5-4 combines with J gene TRBJ1-3, with no clear D. Per germline, CDR1 SGHNT and CDR2 YYREEE (reference sequence). Trimming left V 0 bases short and J 0 bases short, with 13 bases between. The CDR3 consists of 17 residues. This CDR3 reads CASSLGAHPSSGNTIYF. CDR3 DNA sequence: TGTGCCAGCAGCTTGGGGGCGCATCCGAGCTCTGGAAACACCATATATTTT.

The V gene is TRBV11-2, the J gene TRBJ2-2, with 7 bases matching TRBD1. The J segment lost 5 bases and the V segment lost 4 bases, leaving 1 base of the junction unmatched. This CDR3 region has 13 residues. Germline V gene lookup returns CDR1 SGHAT and CDR2 FQNNGV. CDR3 sequence (DNA): TGTGCCAGCAGCTCACAGGGGACCGGGGAGCTGTTTTTT. It is translated as CASSSQGTGELFF.

Here the CDR3 DNA reads TGCGCCAGCAGCACCCAGGGGGGAGAGACCCAGTACTTC. Its translation is CASSTQGGETQYF. The rearrangement links TRBV5-1 to TRBJ2-5, with D perhaps matching TRBD1 (7 bases). The CDR3 covers 13 residues. V lost 4 bases and J lost 4, with 11 bases in between. CDR1 and CDR2 (germline): SGHRS, YFSETQ.

The rearrangement uses TRBV6-5 and TRBJ2-5; a weak D match, TRBD1 (6 bases). Germline values: CDR1 MNHEY, CDR2 SVGAGI. The CDR3 runs to 14 residues. Trimming pared 6 bases from V and 4 bases from J, leaving 15 bases between. The CDR3 region has the DNA TGTGCCAGCAGACCCCAGGGGTGGGTAGAGACCCAGTACTTC. Protein sequence: CASRPQGWVETQYF.

The chain combines TRBV19 with TRBJ1-2, with a tentative D call TRBD1 (6 bases). Between the trimmed V and J ends, which lost 0 bases and 2 bases, there was a span of 13 bases. Per germline, CDR1 LNHDA and CDR2 SQIVND (reference sequence). The CDR3 sequence is 16 residues long. Written as DNA, the CDR3 is TGTGCCAGTAGTATAGATATCACAGGGTTAAACTATGGCTACACCTTC. This sequence encodes CASSIDITGLNYGYTF.

A few counts support this clone. V is TRBV18 and J is TRBJ2-5, with D unclear. CDR1 is KGHSH, CDR2 LQKENI, per germline. Trimming took off 4 bases at V and 5 bases at J, with 11 bases between the two ends. The CDR3 extends over 13 amino acids. The CDR3 DNA sequence: TGTGCCAGCTCACTAATACTTCGGGAGACCCAGTACTTC. Protein: CASSLILRETQYF.

The chain carries TRBV7-8 and TRBJ1-1, with 9 bases that match TRBD1. The ends lost 5 bases at V and 2 bases at J; junction bases unmatched: 6. There are 15 residues in the CDR3. CDR1 is SGHVS, CDR2 FQNEAQ, per germline. The CDR3 DNA is TGTGCCAGCAGCCCCGCGACAGGGGGTAACACTGAAGCTTTCTTT. Translating it yields CASSPATGGNTEAFF.

This clone was found once. The V gene is TRBV7-3, the J gene TRBJ2-3, with 8 nucleotides matching TRBD2. Trimming at V came to 5 bases and at J to 0 bases, leaving 4 bases not matched to a gene. The germline V gene has CDR1 SGHTA and CDR2 FQGTGA. CDR3 size: 15 residues. CDR3: CASSTLAASTDTQYF. CDR3 coding DNA: TGTGCCAGCAGCACACTAGCGGCTAGCACAGATACGCAGTATTTT.

The chain recombines TRBV3-1 (or the pseudogene TRBV3-2) with TRBJ1-2, with no clear D. V was cut by 0 bases and J by 2 bases, with 4 bases left in between. The germline CDR1 and CDR2 sequences are LGHDT and YNNKEL (reference sequence). The CDR3 length is 13 residues. CDR3 loop: CASSQDGNYGYTF. The CDR3 DNA reads as TGTGCCAGCAGCCAAGACGGGAACTATGGCTACACCTTC.

The gene calls are TRBV28 and TRBJ2-2, with 9 bases that match TRBD2. Trimming cost V 5 bases and J 7 bases; bases outside gene matches: 5. The CDR3 runs to 14 residues. CDR1 MDHEN and CDR2 SYDVKM come from the germline V gene. CDR3 region: CASSRGGAGGELFF. The DNA of the CDR3 is TGTGCCAGCAGTCGCGGGGGGGCCGGCGGGGAGCTGTTTTTT.

The rearrangement uses TRBV15 and TRBJ1-2, with TRBD1 as a possible D gene (5 bases). The CDR3 has 18 amino acids. V lost 1 base to trimming and J lost 9 bases, with 27 bases between them. CDR1 is LNHNV, CDR2 YYDKDF, per germline (reference sequence). The DNA of the CDR3 is TGTGCCACCAGCAGAGGGGGCGCCACAGGTGGAGTAATCTCCAGCTACACCTTC. It encodes CATSRGGATGGVISSYTF.

This rearrangement joins TRBV18 to TRBJ1-5; 7 nucleotides align to TRBD1. V was pared by 4 bases and J by 6 bases, with 6 bases of the junction left unmatched. The germline gives CDR1 KGHSH, CDR2 LQKENI. The CDR3 spans 14 residues. CDR3 bases: TGTGCCAGCTCACGAACAGGGGAGCGTCAGCCCCAGCATTTT. It encodes CASSRTGERQPQHF.

The J gene is TRBJ2-7, the V gene TRBV18; a weak D match, TRBD2 (6 bases). Trimming cost V 1 base and J 1 base, with 17 bases left between them. The CDR3 extends over 17 amino acids. The V gene's germline CDR1 is KGHSH and CDR2 LQKENI. CDR3 DNA: TGTGCCAGCTCACCACGGGTCCAGGCCGGGAGTTCCTACGAGCAGTACTTC. Translated, it gives CASSPRVQAGSSYEQYF.

This chain connects TRBV19 to TRBJ1-6; 8 nucleotides line up with TRBD1. This CDR3 spans 13 amino acids. Trimming at V came to 10 bases and at J to 7 bases, leaving 6 bases not matched to a gene. Germline values: CDR1 LNHDA, CDR2 SQIVND (reference sequence). The CDR3 loop is CATGQGFNSPLHF. In nucleotides, the CDR3 is TGTGCCACCGGACAGGGCTTCAATTCACCCCTCCACTTT.

The rearrangement joins TRBV9 to TRBJ2-3; 9 bases are shared with TRBD2. V gave up 4 bases and J gave up 2 bases; unmatched junction bases: 8. The CDR3 runs 16 residues. Looked up from germline, CDR1 is SGDLS and CDR2 is YYNGEE. The CDR3 protein is CASSRSGGGPTDTQYF. CDR3 nucleotides: TGTGCCAGCAGCCGTAGCGGGGGCGGACCCACAGATACGCAGTATTTT. Full variable domain (outside the CDR3, taken from reference TRBV9 and TRBJ2-3): DSGVTQTPKHLITATGQRVTLRCSPRSGDLSVYWYQQSLDQGLQFLIQYYNGEERAKGNILERFSAQQFPDLHSELNLSSLELGDSALYFCASSRSGGGPTDTQYFGPGTRLTVL.

The genes are TRBV2 and TRBJ1-2; 8 bases line up with TRBD1. The CDR3 spans 15 residues. The germline V gene encodes CDR1 SNHLY and CDR2 FYNNEI. V was pared by 7 bases and J by 4 bases, with 11 bases of the junction left unmatched. The CDR3 DNA sequence: TGTGCCAGCACCGAAAGGCAGGGGGCCAGCTATGGCTACACCTTC. Its translation: CASTERQGASYGYTF.

This chain connects TRBV6-5 to TRBJ2-3, with D perhaps TRBD1 (5 bases). Between the trimmed V and J ends, which lost 0 bases and 3 bases, there was a span of 10 bases. In germline, CDR1 is MNHEY, CDR2 SVGAGI. CDR3 size: 15 residues. CDR3 coding DNA: TGTGCCAGCAGTTACTCGCCAGGGTTAACAGATACGCAGTATTTT. It specifies CASSYSPGLTDTQYF.

This chain connects TRBV27 to TRBJ1-1, with 7 positions matching TRBD1. Losses at the gene ends were 2 bases for V and 4 bases for J; bases not matched to a gene: 4. The CDR3 runs to 14 residues. Germline V lookup: CDR1 MNHEY, CDR2 SMNVEV (reference sequence). CDR3 sequence: CASSLDRVGTEAFF. CDR3 sequence (DNA): TGTGCCAGCAGTTTAGACAGGGTAGGCACTGAAGCTTTCTTT.

The chain couples TRBV28 to TRBJ1-2; TRBD1 is a possible D gene (5 bases). V was cut by 4 bases and J by 1 base, with 10 bases left in between. Germline V gives CDR1 MDHEN, CDR2 SYDVKM. The CDR3 is made up of 14 amino acids. CDR3 coding DNA: TGTGCCAGCAGTTATCGACAGCTTAACTATGGCTACACCTTC. Its protein product is CASSYRQLNYGYTF.

This clone was counted between two and nine times. This rearrangement joins TRBV13 to TRBJ1-1; D not resolved. Germline V CDR1 and CDR2: PRHDT, FYEKMQ (reference sequence). The CDR3 extends over 16 amino acids. Trimming removed 2 bases at V and 0 bases at J, with 13 bases between. As DNA, the CDR3 is TGTGCCAGCAGCTTAATCAGTCGGCGGGTGAACACTGAAGCTTTCTTT. It codes for CASSLISRRVNTEAFF. Full variable domain (outside the CDR3, taken from reference TRBV13 and TRBJ1-1): AAGVIQSPRHLIKEKRETATLKCYPIPRHDTVYWYQQGPGQDPQFLISFYEKMQSDKGSIPDRFSAQQFSDYHSELNMSSLELGDSALYFCASSLISRRVNTEAFFGQGTRLTVV.

The V gene is TRBV9, the J gene TRBJ1-1; D call uncertain. V shed 0 bases and J shed 13 bases, with 22 bases lying between them. Germline V gene data show CDR1 as SGDLS and CDR2 as YYNGEE. The CDR3 extends over 15 amino acids. The CDR3 sequence: CASSVAGGPNPQVFF. The CDR3 nucleotides read TGTGCCAGCAGCGTAGCTGGAGGGCCAAACCCCCAAGTTTTCTTT. The variable domain in full, completed from reference TRBV9 and TRBJ1-1, reads DSGVTQTPKHLITATGQRVTLRCSPRSGDLSVYWYQQSLDQGLQFLIQYYNGEERAKGNILERFSAQQFPDLHSELNLSSLELGDSALYFCASSVAGGPNPQVFFGQGTRLTVV.

The V call is TRBV2, the J call TRBJ2-3; tentatively, D is TRBD2 (6 bases). This CDR3 spans 13 amino acids. Between the trimmed V and J ends, which lost 7 bases and 2 bases, there was a span of 10 bases. Per germline, CDR1 SNHLY and CDR2 FYNNEI. The CDR3 region is CASITDYTDTQYF. DNA of the CDR3: TGTGCCAGCATCACGGACTACACAGATACGCAGTATTTT.

Comment on this clone: Its ends do not fully match the called genes, so a read error is possible. The chain links TRBV2 to TRBJ1-5; 9 nucleotides line up with TRBD1. Germline V gene data show CDR1 as SNHLY and CDR2 as FYNNEI. This CDR3 is 14 amino acids long. The CDR3 spells CASSNTGGNQPQHF. Written as DNA, the CDR3 is TGTGCCAGCAGTAACACAGGGGGCAACCAGCCCCAGCATTTT. The full variable domain, its missing parts supplied by reference TRBV2 and TRBJ1-5, is EPEVTQTPSHQVTQMGQEVILRCVPISNHLYFYWYRQILGQKVEFLVSFYNNEISEKSEIFDDQFSVERPDGSNFTLKIRSTKLEDSAMYFCASSNTGGNQPQHFGDGTRLSIL.